These 32 T cell receptor beta chains share one sample of origin, sequenced in a study of cytomegalovirus exposure and HLA in healthy donors. The study ran its PCR with 60 Vbeta and 13 Jbeta primers. TCRdb's copy holds only in-frame clones and misses some; the assay was immunoSEQ multiplex PCR. The table has about 200,000 clones, 70% to 80% seen once; the top ten hold 4.4%. The specimen sequenced was PBMCs. The receptors were gathered from a woman in her 30s in good health and CMV-seropositive.

This chain connects TRBV11-2 to TRBJ1-2, with a tentative D call TRBD1 (6 bases). This CDR3 region has 14 residues. Germline V gives CDR1 SGHAT, CDR2 FQNNGV. V was pared by 11 bases and J by 2 bases, with 18 bases between. Here the CDR3 reads CALEPGHINYGYTF. The CDR3 DNA sequence: TGTGCCCTTGAACCGGGACACATCAACTATGGCTACACCTTC.

V usage is TRBV7-6 and J usage is TRBJ1-2, with a tentative D call TRBD1 (6 bases). V gave up 5 bases and J gave up 4 bases, with 11 bases separating them. CDR1 is SGHVS and CDR2 is FNYEAQ in the germline V gene. The CDR3 sequence is 13 residues long. The CDR3 nucleotides read TGTGCCAGCAGCACCGGACAGCTCTATGGCTACACCTTC. Its translation: CASSTGQLYGYTF.

The genes are TRBV20-1 and TRBJ1-1; tentatively, D is TRBD1 (5 bases). The CDR3 is made up of 11 amino acids. The V end lost 7 bases, the J end lost 1 base, and 7 bases lay between the germline ends. Germline CDR1 is DFQATT and CDR2 is SNEGSKA (reference sequence). The CDR3 nucleotides read TGCAGTGGCGGACAGAACACTGAAGCTTTCTTT. As protein: CSGGQNTEAFF.

The chain combines TRBV4-1 with TRBJ1-2; 8 bases are a match to TRBD1. The CDR3 consists of 15 residues. The V gene's germline CDR1 is MGHRA and CDR2 YSYEKL. The trim removed 6 bases at V and 4 bases at J, leaving 10 bases unmatched. The CDR3 region is CASSKTGVGGYGYTF. In DNA form, the CDR3 reads TGCGCCAGCAGTAAGACAGGGGTTGGCGGCTATGGCTACACCTTC.

The chain has TRBV18 and TRBJ2-7; a possible D gene is TRBD1 (6 bases). In germline, CDR1 is KGHSH, CDR2 LQKENI. Trimming took off 1 base at V and 6 bases at J, with 19 bases between the two ends. This CDR3 has 16 amino acids. The DNA of the CDR3 is TGTGCCAGCTCACCACTTCAGGGGTCCGGTTCAGGCGAGCAGTACTTC. Translation gives CASSPLQGSGSGEQYF.

This sequence joins TRBV19 and TRBJ1-4; 7 positions agree with TRBD1. This CDR3 has 20 residues. The junction had 19 bases not matched to a gene; V was cut back by 6 bases and J by 0 bases. Per germline, CDR1 LNHDA and CDR2 SQIVND (reference sequence). CDR3 amino acids: CASRNNFRGQFMATNEKLFF. The CDR3 bases are TGTGCCAGTAGAAATAACTTTCGGGGACAGTTTATGGCAACTAATGAAAAACTGTTTTTT.

The chain is built from TRBV29-1 and TRBJ1-2; D remains ambiguous. Germline-derived CDR1 and CDR2 are SQVTM and ANQGSEA. The CDR3 sequence is 12 residues long. V was clipped by 4 bases and J by 4 bases, with 10 bases between them. The CDR3 reads CSVVEGLYGYTF. DNA of the CDR3: TGCAGCGTTGTGGAGGGCCTCTATGGCTACACCTTC.

V gene TRBV29-1 combines with J gene TRBJ2-7; D might be TRBD2 (5 bases). This CDR3 has 16 residues. The ends were cut back, 4 bases at V and 5 bases at J, with 24 bases in the middle. Germline CDR1 reads SQVTM; CDR2 reads ANQGSEA. The CDR3 DNA reads as TGCAGCGTTGCTCCAGGAGGTACCCTTTTGGTCGACGAGCAGTACTTC. It translates to CSVAPGGTLLVDEQYF.

The chain uses TRBV5-8 and TRBJ1-2; D gene unclear. Between the trimmed V and J ends, which lost 0 bases and 3 bases, there was a span of 15 bases. CDR3 length: 16 residues. CDR1 is SGHTS and CDR2 is YDEGEE in the germline V gene. The chain's CDR3 is CASSLALYSGDYGYTF. The CDR3 DNA reads TGTGCCAGCAGCTTGGCCCTCTATAGCGGGGACTATGGCTACACCTTC.

The chain joins TRBV9 to TRBJ2-7, with 7 bases aligning to TRBD1. Germline trimming cut 0 bases from V and 4 bases from J; bases unmatched to any gene: 4. CDR3 length: 14 residues. Germline CDR1 and CDR2: SGDLS and YYNGEE. CDR3 nucleotide sequence: TGTGCCAGCAGCGTAGGACAGGGTTGGTACGAGCAGTACTTC. Translating gives CASSVGQGWYEQYF.

The chain links TRBV19 to TRBJ2-7; D is possibly TRBD1 (9 bases). The V end lost 8 bases, the J end lost 1 base, and 21 bases lay between the germline ends. This CDR3 is built from 16 residues. Germline assignment: CDR1 LNHDA and CDR2 SQIVND (reference sequence). CDR3 nucleotide sequence: TGTGCCAGTTCCGGGGGGGGACAGGGAATTTCCTACGAGCAGTACTTC. Protein: CASSGGGQGISYEQYF.

This rearrangement joins TRBV27 to TRBJ2-5; no clear D gene. Gene TRBJ2-7 matches the end of the DNA better, so the J call may be wrong. Germline V lookup: CDR1 MNHEY, CDR2 SMNVEV (reference sequence). The CDR3 sequence is 13 residues long. CDR3 coding DNA: TGTGCCAGCGGAGCAGGCGGTTGGGGCGAGCAGTACTTC. This gives the protein CASGAGGWGEQYF.

V usage is TRBV19 and J usage is TRBJ2-2; the match to TRBD2 covers 10 bases. The CDR3 consists of 15 residues. Germline V gives CDR1 LNHDA, CDR2 SQIVND (reference sequence). V lost 3 bases to trimming and J lost 5 bases; unmatched junction nucleotides: 3. CDR3 DNA: TGTGCCAGTAGTATCCTAGCGGGGGTGACCGGGGAGCTGTTTTTT. Translated, it gives CASSILAGVTGELFF. Full variable domain (missing parts from reference TRBV19 and TRBJ2-2): DGGITQSPKYLFRKEGQNVTLSCEQNLNHDAMYWYRQDPGQGLRLIYYSQIVNDFQKGDIAEGYSVSREKKESFPLTVTSAQKNPTAFYLCASSILAGVTGELFFGEGSRLTVL.

The rearrangement links TRBV19 to TRBJ2-1; tentative D call: TRBD1 (7 bases). The CDR3 runs 10 residues. Germline CDR1 LNHDA, CDR2 SQIVND (reference sequence). V lost 9 bases to trimming and J lost 8 bases, with 8 bases between them. CDR3 nucleotide sequence: TGTGCCAGCAGGGGGGATGAGCAGTTCTTC. As protein: CASRGDEQFF.

The rearrangement links TRBV7-6 to TRBJ1-3, with a possible D match to TRBD1 (6 bases). The ends were cut back, 5 bases at V and 2 bases at J, with 13 bases in the middle. The CDR3 contains 15 residues. Per the germline V gene, CDR1 is SGHVS and CDR2 is FNYEAQ. CDR3 sequence reads: CASSRKGGPGNTIYF. The CDR3 nucleotides are TGTGCCAGCAGCCGGAAAGGGGGACCTGGAAACACCATATATTTT. Together with reference TRBV7-6 and TRBJ1-3, the CDR3 gives the full variable domain: GAGVSQSPRYKVTKRGQDVALRCDPISGHVSLYWYRQALGQGPEFLTYFNYEAQQDKSGLPNDRFSAERPEGSISTLTIQRTEQRDSAMYRCASSRKGGPGNTIYFGEGSWLTVV.

This chain links TRBV6-5 with TRBJ2-7; D is unclear. This CDR3 is 16 amino acids long. CDR1 MNHEY and CDR2 SVGAGI come from the germline V gene. V was cut by 0 bases and J by 3 bases, with 15 bases left in between. CDR3 amino acids: CASSYSSTVLSYEQYF. In DNA form, the CDR3 reads TGTGCCAGCAGTTACTCGTCCACCGTCCTTAGCTACGAGCAGTACTTC.

V and J are TRBV2 and TRBJ1-2; D remains unclear. Germline assignment: CDR1 SNHLY and CDR2 FYNNEI. The CDR3 is made up of 13 amino acids. Trimming left V 6 bases short and J 0 bases short, with 8 bases between. DNA for the CDR3: TGTGCCAGCAGGGTCTTAGCTAACTATGGCTACACCTTC. Translated: CASRVLANYGYTF.

This clone was counted between two and nine times. The chain links TRBV19 to TRBJ2-7, with TRBD1 identical over 8 bases. The CDR3 spans 14 residues. J was trimmed by 3 bases and V by 1 base; bases with no gene match: 2. CDR1 and CDR2 from the germline V gene are LNHDA and SQIVND (reference sequence). CDR3 protein: CASSIGDRNYEQYF. CDR3 bases: TGTGCCAGTAGTATAGGGGACAGGAACTACGAGCAGTACTTC.

V and J are TRBV6-5 and TRBJ2-7; weak D call: TRBD2 (6 bases). Trimming left V 1 base short and J 2 bases short, with 15 bases between. Germline V gene sequence: CDR1 MNHEY, CDR2 SVGAGI. This CDR3 has 16 residues. The CDR3 nucleotides are TGTGCCAGCAGTTACTGGTCGGGGAGGAGAACCTACGAGCAGTACTTC. Residues: CASSYWSGRRTYEQYF.

The chain couples TRBV11-2 to TRBJ2-5; 7 bases agree with TRBD1. The germline gives CDR1 SGHAT, CDR2 FQNNGV. V shed 1 base and J 9 bases; nucleotides not matched to a gene: 11. This CDR3 has 15 residues. CDR3 loop: CASSLVEGAKKAQYF. The CDR3, as DNA: TGTGCCAGCAGCTTAGTCGAGGGGGCGAAAAAGGCCCAGTACTTC. The full variable domain, with the rest looked up from reference TRBV11-2 and TRBJ2-5, is EAGVAQSPRYKIIEKRQSVAFWCNPISGHATLYWYQQILGQGPKLLIQFQNNGVVDDSQLPKDRFSAERLKGVDSTLKIQPAKLEDSAVYLCASSLVEGAKKAQYFGPGTRLLVL.

V and J are TRBV7-9 and TRBJ1-2; the match to TRBD1 covers 7 bases. CDR3 length: 15 amino acids. J gave up 7 bases and V 1 base, and 9 bases lay outside the gene matches. Per the germline V gene, CDR1 is SEHNR and CDR2 is FQNEAQ (reference sequence). For the CDR3, the DNA is TGTGCCAGCAGCTTAGGACGCAGGGGGGCAAGTGGCTACACCTTC. This encodes CASSLGRRGASGYTF.

This clone appeared a few times. This chain joins TRBV7-6 and TRBJ2-5; D perhaps matches TRBD2 (5 bases). The tail of the sequence fits TRBJ2-7 better, so the J call may be wrong. Germline V lookup: CDR1 SGHVS, CDR2 FNYEAQ. The CDR3 is 15 residues long. In nucleotides, the CDR3 is TGTGCCAGCAGCCCTCGCGAGGGAATCCTCTACGAGCAGTACTTC. Translated, it gives CASSPREGILYEQYF.

This chain uses TRBV4-2 with TRBJ2-1; 12 positions match TRBD2. The germline CDR1 and CDR2 sequences are LGHNA and YNFKEQ. This CDR3 has 19 amino acids. Trimming at V came to 1 base and at J to 1 base, leaving 8 bases not matched to a gene. In DNA, the CDR3 is TGTGCCAGCAGCCAAGTTAAGGCTAGCGGGGGGGCATCCTACAATGAGCAGTTCTTC. Translating it yields CASSQVKASGGASYNEQFF.

V gene TRBV7-9 combines with J gene TRBJ2-1; no reliable D call. Trimming pared 1 base from V and 8 bases from J, leaving 6 bases between. CDR1 is SEHNR, CDR2 FQNEAQ, per germline (reference sequence). The CDR3 has 12 residues. The CDR3 here is CASSLVAYEQFF. DNA of the CDR3: TGTGCCAGCAGCTTAGTGGCATATGAGCAGTTCTTC.

CDR3 DNA sequence: TGTGCCAGCAGCTTACCGATTGCGGGCACTGAAGCTTTCTTT. Translating it yields CASSLPIAGTEAFF. The chain employs TRBV7-9 and TRBJ1-1; D remains ambiguous. Trimming left V 2 bases short and J 4 bases short, with 11 bases between. The length of the CDR3 is 14 residues. Germline V gene data show CDR1 as SEHNR and CDR2 as FQNEAQ (reference sequence).

This clone was counted once. The chain employs TRBV9 and TRBJ1-1, with 10 positions matching TRBD1. The V and J ends lost 0 bases and 4 bases, in that order; junction bases with no gene match: 0. The length of the CDR3 is 14 residues. Germline V gives CDR1 SGDLS, CDR2 YYNGEE. CDR3 amino acids: CASSVGTGGTEAFF. The CDR3 DNA reads TGTGCCAGCAGCGTAGGGACAGGGGGCACTGAAGCTTTCTTT.

The CDR3: CASSLQSLANTGELFF. The CDR3 coding sequence is TGTGCCAGCAGCTTACAGTCACTAGCGAACACCGGGGAGCTGTTTTTT. This sequence joins TRBV7-2 and TRBJ2-2, with a possible D match to TRBD2 (5 bases). CDR3 length: 16 amino acids. Deletions cut 2 bases from V and 0 bases from J, with 10 bases between. Germline V CDR1 and CDR2: SGHTA, FQGNSA.

This clone has just one count. Other DNA sequences in this sample translate to the same CDR3. V gene TRBV30 combines with J gene TRBJ2-7; 12 nucleotides line up with TRBD1. Germline CDR1 GTSNPN, CDR2 SVGIG (reference sequence). V lost 2 bases to trimming and J lost 4 bases; unmatched junction nucleotides: 6. The CDR3 consists of 15 residues. The CDR3 nucleotides read TGTGCCTGGAGTCCCCCGGGACAGGGGGCGTACGAGCAGTACTTC. Amino acid sequence: CAWSPPGQGAYEQYF.

The genes are TRBV4-3 and TRBJ2-1, with D perhaps matching TRBD1 (5 bases). Looked up from germline, CDR1 is LGHNA and CDR2 is YSLEER. CDR3 length equals 17 residues. V shed 0 bases and J shed 6 bases, with 18 bases lying between them. The chain's CDR3 is CASSQDWTLPASNEQFF. CDR3 nucleotides: TGCGCCAGCAGCCAAGATTGGACATTGCCGGCGTCCAATGAGCAGTTCTTC.

In its sample, this clone was seen once. The rearrangement uses TRBV15 and TRBJ1-1; D uncertain. The CDR3 has 16 residues. The germline CDR1 and CDR2 sequences are LNHNV and YYDKDF (reference sequence). Between the trimmed V and J ends, which lost 0 bases and 0 bases, there was a span of 11 bases. The CDR3 DNA is TGTGCCACCAGCAGAGAAGTGGGGAGAATGAACACTGAAGCTTTCTTT. This encodes CATSREVGRMNTEAFF.

This chain joins TRBV6-1 and TRBJ1-2; TRBD1 is a possible D gene (5 bases). Trimming took 7 bases from V and 2 from J, leaving 14 bases between them. Germline V gives CDR1 MNHNS, CDR2 SASEGT. The CDR3 consists of 14 residues. The CDR3 reads CASTTAAGNYGYTF. The CDR3 DNA sequence: TGTGCCAGCACGACCGCTGCAGGGAACTATGGCTACACCTTC.

This clone came up a few times. CDR3 residues: CASRTGQETQYF. The CDR3 DNA sequence: TGTGCCAGCAGGACAGGCCAAGAGACCCAGTACTTC. This chain connects TRBV2 to TRBJ2-5, with D maybe TRBD1 (6 bases). V was clipped by 6 bases and J by 1 base, with 6 bases between them. Germline V CDR1 and CDR2: SNHLY, FYNNEI. The CDR3 spans 12 residues.